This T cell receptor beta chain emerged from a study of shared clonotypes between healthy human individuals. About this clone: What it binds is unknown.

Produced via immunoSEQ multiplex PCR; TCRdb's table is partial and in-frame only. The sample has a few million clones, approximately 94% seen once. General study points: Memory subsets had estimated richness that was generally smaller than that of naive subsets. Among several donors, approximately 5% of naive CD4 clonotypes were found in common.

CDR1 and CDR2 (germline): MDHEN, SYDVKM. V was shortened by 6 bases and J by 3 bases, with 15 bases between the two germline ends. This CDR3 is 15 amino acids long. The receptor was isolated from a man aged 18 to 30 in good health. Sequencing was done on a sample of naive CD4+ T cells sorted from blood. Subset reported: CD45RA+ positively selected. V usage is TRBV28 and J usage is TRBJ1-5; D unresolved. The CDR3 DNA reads TGTGCCAGCAGGGTCTACGACGGCGCCAATCAGCCCCAGCATTTT. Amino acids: CASRVYDGANQPQHF.